The source of this T cell receptor (beta chain) is a study of blood T cell repertoires in COVID-19. Trimming took 0 bases from V and 2 from J; bases not matched to a gene: 5. The CDR3 is 15 residues long. Looked up from germline, CDR1 is SGHNT and CDR2 is YYREEE (reference sequence). The method was immunoSEQ multiplex PCR; TCRdb's version includes in-frame clones alone and lacks a portion of them. Of about 26,000 clones listed, around 83% were seen once; the top ten hold approximately 23%. This clone was seen only once. The source of this sequence is a human donor in a cohort sampled during active COVID-19. This chain connects TRBV5-4 to TRBJ2-7; 7 nucleotides line up with TRBD2. The specimen was peripheral blood. The CDR3 loop is CASSLAGGTPYEQYF. DNA of the CDR3: TGTGCCAGCAGCTTGGCGGGGGGAACACCCTACGAGCAGTACTTC.